The 2 T cell receptor beta chains presented below share a single source sample, sequenced in a study of CD8 T cells in ankylosing spondylitis. TCRdb used MiXCR to reprocess the 5' RACE reads, holding one entry per CDR3 protein. In the table there are approximately 240,000 distinct CDR3 sequences, more than 9% of which are singletons. Sequencing was performed on blood, either unsorted or a sorted T cell fraction (not recorded which). Receptor source: a male donor with ankylosing spondylitis or in good health (not recorded which).

This clonotype occurred many times. The DNA is omitted, as the CDR3 cannot be located on it reliably, and the CDR3 follows TCRdb's listing. V is TRBV14 and J is TRBJ2-3; TRBD1, as called in the table, went unchecked against the DNA. The CDR3 spans 13 residues, counting both ends. Germline values: CDR1 SGHDN, CDR2 FVKESK. This chain's CDR3 is CASSQVGGGAYYF.

This sequence joins TRBV7-2 and TRBJ2-1, with 9 positions matching TRBD2. The CDR3 extends over 17 amino acids. Germline V lookup: CDR1 SGHTA, CDR2 FQGNSA. V lost 5 bases to trimming and J lost 3 bases; unmatched junction nucleotides: 11. CDR3 sequence: CASSLTSSGDIYNEQFF. CDR3 in DNA: TGTGCCAGCAGCCTAACCTCTAGCGGGGATATCTACAATGAGCAGTTCTTC.